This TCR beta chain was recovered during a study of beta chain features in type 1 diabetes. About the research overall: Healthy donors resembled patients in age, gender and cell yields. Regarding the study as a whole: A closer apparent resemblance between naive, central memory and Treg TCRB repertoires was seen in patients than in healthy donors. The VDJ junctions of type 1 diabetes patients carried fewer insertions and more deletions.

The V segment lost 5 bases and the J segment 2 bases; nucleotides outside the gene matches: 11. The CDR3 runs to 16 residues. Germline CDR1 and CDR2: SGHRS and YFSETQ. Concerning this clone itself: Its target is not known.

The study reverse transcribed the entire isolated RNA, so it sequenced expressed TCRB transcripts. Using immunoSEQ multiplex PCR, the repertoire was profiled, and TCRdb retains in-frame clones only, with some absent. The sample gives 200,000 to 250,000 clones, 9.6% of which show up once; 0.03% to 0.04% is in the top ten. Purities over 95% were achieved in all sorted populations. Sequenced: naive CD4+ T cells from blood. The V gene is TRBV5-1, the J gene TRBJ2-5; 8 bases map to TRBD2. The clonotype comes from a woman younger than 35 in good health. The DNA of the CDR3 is TGCGCCAGCAGAAACGGGGGGGCCCTTTTTCAAGAGACCCAGTACTTC. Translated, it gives CASRNGGALFQETQYF.